This T cell receptor (beta chain) emerged from a study of T cell responses to AZD1222 COVID-19 vaccine (dated by TCRdb to about 2021). Background on the whole study: A total of 233 trial participants underwent TCR sequencing, of whom more than 200 had received two doses of AZD1222 and some 26 had received two doses of the MenACWY control vaccine. Trial participants were enrolled into age subgroups of 18-55, 56-69 and 70-plus years, which contained 148, 28 and 57 TCR-sequenced participants, respectively. Results and caveats for the whole study, not just this receptor: In the small 56-69-year group, the increase in depth fell short of significance, most likely because of low power. Vaccine-associated CD4 TCRs spanned the whole spike protein, with dominant responses in regions 160-218 and 743-854. Participants were mostly white British, with more females than males. The authors suggested clonal diversity may have been underestimated. After two AZD1222 doses, spike-specific TCR breadth and depth were significantly higher than at day 0 and than in MenACWY recipients. Because no day 14 peak-response samples were available, repertoires were characterized only after the peak T cell response. Reportedly, almost half of the unique spike-specific TCRs recognized epitopes lying outside the regions that are mutated in the B.1.351 and B.1.1.7 variants. Only 5 to 7 AZD1222 recipients were SARS-CoV-2 seropositive at baseline, limiting conclusions about previously exposed vaccinees.

According to the study, the label for this sample's time point signals: about 28 days (+/-7) after the second vaccine dose. AZD1222 recipients with second doses at about 4 weeks or about 12 weeks were pooled, because spike-specific TCR depth and breadth did not differ between schedules. Vaccinee samples came from UK trials COV001 and COV002, including a single-blind randomized controlled phase 2/3 trial of AZD1222 (ChAdOx1 nCoV-19) in healthy adults. Trial participant PBMC samples were collected at day 0 and day 28 after the second dose for TCRbeta chain sequencing. Spanning cysteine to phenylalanine, the CDR3 consists of 16 amino acids. Of the read, only the CDR3 DNA is kept; its 48 bases are in frame from base 1. The junction shows trimming of 4 bases on V and 2 bases on J, and the gene matches do not reach 7 bases of it. CDR1 and CDR2 are drawn from the germline V gene: ENHRY, SYGVKD. The CDR3 regions of human TCRbeta chains were analyzed by immunosequencing. As for the original processing: TCRs in the repertoires were compared against a reference library of SARS-CoV-2-specific TCRs that had been generated with the MIRA antigen-specificity platform. Breadth was defined as the fraction of unique TCRs that were SARS-CoV-2-associated, and depth was defined as the fraction of total T cells that were SARS-CoV-2-associated. Using the MIRA data, each spike-specific TCR was assigned both to the spike region to which the TCR was reactive and to a CD4 or CD8 class. Log10-transformed breadth and depth values were compared by one-way ANOVA with Sidak's multiple comparisons tests. What TCRdb holds here is the immuneACCESS table cut down to in-frame rearrangements. Part of the clones is not present; checked against another copy, under half of the missing clones reflect an unresolved V gene, and the others are unexplained. That table gives V, J and clone size, and the DNA gave D and trimming. The sample table lists approximately 150,000 clones, around 84% of them with a count of one. The ten largest clonotypes hold 5% to 6% of the sample.

A single count supports this clone. Its antigen is currently not known. Base qualities were left out, and no much larger clone turns up one base away. This chain is built from TRBV10-3 and TRBJ2-3; a stretch of 9 junction bases matches TRBD2. Material: peripheral blood, obtained 28 days after the second AZD1222 dose. The TCR sequence derives from an adult who received the AZD1222 COVID-19 vaccine. Here the CDR3 is given as CAISGTLAGYTDTQYF. The DNA is TGTGCCATCAGTGGGACGCTAGCGGGGTACACAGATACGCAGTATTTT.